These 8 T cell receptor beta chains were all obtained from the same sample, sequenced in a study of cytomegalovirus exposure and HLA in healthy donors. Clones were sequenced by immunoSEQ multiplex PCR, and TCRdb holds only the in-frame ones, with some missing. The sample includes tens of thousands of clones, around 93% of them seen just once. Sample: PBMCs. The source is a man younger than 35 in good health and CMV-seronegative.

V is TRBV7-2 and J is TRBJ1-1; a possible D gene is TRBD1 (6 bases). Trimming took off 6 bases at V and 0 bases at J, with 11 bases between the two ends. The CDR3 is 14 amino acids. The germline CDR1 and CDR2 sequences are SGHTA and FQGNSA. Written as DNA, the CDR3 is TGTGCCAGCAGTCCCGGGACAATGAACACTGAAGCTTTCTTT. Amino acids: CASSPGTMNTEAFF.

The chain carries TRBV7-9 and TRBJ1-4; 7 nucleotides agree with TRBD1. Germline V CDR1 and CDR2: SEHNR, FQNEAQ (reference sequence). V gave up 4 bases and J gave up 8 bases; unmatched junction bases: 16. The CDR3 has 17 residues. CDR3 protein: CASSSYGTAVSGEKLFF. DNA of the CDR3: TGTGCCAGCAGCTCCTACGGGACAGCCGTTAGTGGAGAAAAACTGTTTTTT.

This clone was seen just once. V gene TRBV27 combines with J gene TRBJ2-6; D call uncertain. This CDR3 has 16 amino acids. CDR1 and CDR2 from the germline V gene are MNHEY and SMNVEV (reference sequence). Trimming took 0 bases from V and 1 from J, leaving 7 bases between them. CDR3 loop: CASSLSSGSGANVLTF. The DNA of the CDR3 is TGTGCCAGCAGTTTATCGTCCGGGTCTGGGGCCAACGTCCTGACTTTC.

In nucleotides, the CDR3 is TGTGCCAGCAGCTTGATAGGGGAGGTGATCCAGCATTTT. Protein sequence: CASSLIGEVIQHF. V and J are TRBV5-6 and TRBJ1-5; a possible D gene is TRBD1 (5 bases). This CDR3 region has 13 residues. V was cut by 1 base and J by 12 bases, with 14 bases left in between. CDR1 is SGHDT and CDR2 is YYEEEE in the germline V gene. Looking up the rest from reference TRBV5-6 and TRBJ1-5 gives the full variable domain: DAGVTQSPTHLIKTRGQQVTLRCSPKSGHDTVSWYQQALGQGPQFIFQYYEEEERQRGNFPDRFSGHQFPNYSSELNVNALLLGDSALYLCASSLIGEVIQHFGDGTRLSIL.

The rearrangement joins TRBV4-3 to TRBJ2-7, with D perhaps matching TRBD2 (7 bases). CDR1 and CDR2 (germline): LGHNA, YSLEER. The CDR3 spans 17 residues. The ends were cut back, 3 bases at V and 2 bases at J, with 20 bases in the middle. CDR3 bases: TGCGCCAGCAGCCAGAGGGGGGGACGCGGGCCCGCCTACGAGCAGTACTTC. Its protein is CASSQRGGRGPAYEQYF.

The J gene is TRBJ2-5, the V gene TRBV29-1; D perhaps matches TRBD1 (6 bases). Trimming pared 5 bases from V and 0 bases from J, leaving 16 bases between. Germline V CDR1 and CDR2: SQVTM, ANQGSEA. The CDR3 length is 15 residues. The CDR3 DNA is TGCAGCGTTCAGGGGTCGAGGTGGGACCAAGAGACCCAGTACTTC. Translation: CSVQGSRWDQETQYF.

J is TRBJ2-7 and V is TRBV2; 11 bases agree with TRBD2. The CDR3 contains 16 residues. V lost 3 bases to trimming and J lost 2 bases; unmatched junction nucleotides: 6. Germline CDR1 is SNHLY and CDR2 is FYNNEI. The CDR3 sequence: CASSDSGLAGTYEQYF. In DNA, the CDR3 is TGTGCCAGCAGTGATTCTGGACTAGCGGGTACCTACGAGCAGTACTTC.

V gene TRBV2 combines with J gene TRBJ1-2; 10 nucleotides match TRBD1. CDR3 length: 13 residues. Germline V gives CDR1 SNHLY, CDR2 FYNNEI. The ends lost 7 bases at V and 9 bases at J; junction bases unmatched: 8. The CDR3 sequence: CASTGTGEVSYTF. The CDR3 nucleotides are TGTGCCAGCACCGGGACAGGGGAAGTGAGCTACACCTTC.